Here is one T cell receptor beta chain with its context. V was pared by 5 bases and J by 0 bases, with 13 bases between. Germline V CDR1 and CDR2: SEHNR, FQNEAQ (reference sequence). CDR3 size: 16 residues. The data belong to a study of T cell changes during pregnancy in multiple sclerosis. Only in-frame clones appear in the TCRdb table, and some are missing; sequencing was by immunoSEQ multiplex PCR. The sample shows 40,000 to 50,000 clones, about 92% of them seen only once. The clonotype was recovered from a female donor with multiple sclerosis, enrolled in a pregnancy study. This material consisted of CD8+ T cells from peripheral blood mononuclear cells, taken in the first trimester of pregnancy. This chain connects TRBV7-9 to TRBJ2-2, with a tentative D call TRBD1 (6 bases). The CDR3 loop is CASSPPGVSNTGELFF. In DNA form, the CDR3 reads TGTGCCAGCAGCCCCCCAGGGGTGTCGAACACCGGGGAGCTGTTTTTT.